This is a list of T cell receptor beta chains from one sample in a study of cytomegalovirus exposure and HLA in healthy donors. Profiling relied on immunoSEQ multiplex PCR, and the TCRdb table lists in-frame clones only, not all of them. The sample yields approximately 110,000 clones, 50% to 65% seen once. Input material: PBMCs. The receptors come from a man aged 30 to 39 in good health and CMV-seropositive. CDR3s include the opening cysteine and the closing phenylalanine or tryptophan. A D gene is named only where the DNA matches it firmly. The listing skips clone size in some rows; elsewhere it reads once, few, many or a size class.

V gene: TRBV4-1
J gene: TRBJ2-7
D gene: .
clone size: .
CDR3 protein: CASSPLTVSYEQYF
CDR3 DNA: TGCGCCAGCAGCCCCTTGACAGTTTCCTACGAGCAGTACTTC

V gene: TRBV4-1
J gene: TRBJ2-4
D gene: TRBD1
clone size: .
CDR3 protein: CASSQSSGQQYF
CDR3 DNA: TGCGCCAGCAGCCAATCATCGGGACAGCAGTACTTC

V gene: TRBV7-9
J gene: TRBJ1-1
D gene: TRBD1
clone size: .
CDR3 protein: CASRPSTGANTEAFF
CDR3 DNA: TGTGCCAGCAGACCTTCGACAGGGGCGAACACTGAAGCTTTCTTT

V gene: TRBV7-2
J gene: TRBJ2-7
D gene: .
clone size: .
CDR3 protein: CASSLVSGDPYEQYF
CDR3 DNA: TGTGCCAGCAGCTTAGTGTCTGGAGACCCCTACGAGCAGTACTTC

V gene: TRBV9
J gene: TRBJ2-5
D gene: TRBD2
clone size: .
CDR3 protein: CASSLGSGGFGETQYF
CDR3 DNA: TGTGCCAGCAGCCTAGGCAGCGGGGGTTTCGGAGAGACCCAGTACTTC

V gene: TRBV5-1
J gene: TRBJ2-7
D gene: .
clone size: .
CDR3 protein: CASSSKTSTYEQYF
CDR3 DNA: TGCGCCAGCAGCTCCAAGACTAGTACCTACGAGCAGTACTTC

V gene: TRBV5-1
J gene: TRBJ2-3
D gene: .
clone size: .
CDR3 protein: CASSLVNVEEDTQYF
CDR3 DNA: TGCGCCAGCAGCTTGGTCAACGTGGAGGAGGATACGCAGTATTTT

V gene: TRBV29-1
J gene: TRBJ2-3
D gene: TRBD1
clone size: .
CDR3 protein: CSGRDSTSTDTQYF
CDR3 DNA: TGCAGCGGCCGGGACAGCACTAGCACAGATACGCAGTATTTT

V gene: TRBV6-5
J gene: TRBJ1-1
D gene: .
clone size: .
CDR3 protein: CASSYPGKNTEAFF
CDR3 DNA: TGTGCCAGCAGTTACCCAGGGAAGAACACTGAAGCTTTCTTT

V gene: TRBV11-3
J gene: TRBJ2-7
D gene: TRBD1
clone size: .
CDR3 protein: CASSFDRDFEQYF
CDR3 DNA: TGTGCCAGCAGCTTCGACAGGGATTTCGAGCAGTACTTC

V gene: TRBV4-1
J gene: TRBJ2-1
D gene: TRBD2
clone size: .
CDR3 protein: CASSQDRGLAGNEQFF
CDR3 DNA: TGCGCCAGCAGCCAAGATCGGGGACTAGCGGGCAATGAGCAGTTCTTC

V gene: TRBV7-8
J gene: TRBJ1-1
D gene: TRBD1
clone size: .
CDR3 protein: CASRDIQGASEAFF
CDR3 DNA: TGTGCCAGCCGTGACATACAGGGGGCCTCTGAAGCTTTCTTT

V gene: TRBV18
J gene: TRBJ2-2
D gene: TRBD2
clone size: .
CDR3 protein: CASSILAGSSNTGELFF
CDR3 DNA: TGTGCCAGCTCAATACTAGCGGGGAGTTCGAACACCGGGGAGCTGTTTTTT

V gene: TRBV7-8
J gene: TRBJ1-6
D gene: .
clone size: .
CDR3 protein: CASSLSRDTGFHF
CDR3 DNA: TGTGCCAGCAGCCTAAGCCGGGACACTGGGTTTCACTTT

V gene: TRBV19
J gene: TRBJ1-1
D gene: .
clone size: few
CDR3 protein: CASSVYSGLEAFF
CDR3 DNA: TGTGCCAGTAGTGTATACAGCGGACTGGAAGCTTTCTTT

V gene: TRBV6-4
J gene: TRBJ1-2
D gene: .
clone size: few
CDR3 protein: CASSDRNRVLEDGYTF
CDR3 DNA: TGTGCCAGCAGTGACCGTAACAGGGTCTTGGAGGACGGCTACACCTTC

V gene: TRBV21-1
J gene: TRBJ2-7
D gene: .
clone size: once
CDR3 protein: CASSNQGRYEQYF
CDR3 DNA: TGTGCCAGCAGCAACCAGGGTAGGTACGAGCAATACTTC

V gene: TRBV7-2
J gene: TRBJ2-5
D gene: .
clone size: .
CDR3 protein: CASSHGTGETQYF
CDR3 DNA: TGTGCCAGCAGCCACGGTACGGGAGAGACCCAGTACTTC

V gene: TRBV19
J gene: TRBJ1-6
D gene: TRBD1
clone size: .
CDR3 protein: CASGQGILSPLHF
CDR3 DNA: TGTGCCAGCGGACAGGGAATCTTATCACCCCTCCACTTT

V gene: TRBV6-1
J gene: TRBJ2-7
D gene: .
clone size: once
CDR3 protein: CASSEGLGGYEQYF
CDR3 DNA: TGTGCCAGCAGTGAAGGACTAGGTGGCTACGAGCAGTACTTC

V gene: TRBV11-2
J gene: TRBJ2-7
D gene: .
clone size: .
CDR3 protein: CASSPPGSPSYEQYF
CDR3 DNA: TGTGCCAGCAGCCCGCCGGGATCCCCCTCCTACGAGCAGTACTTC

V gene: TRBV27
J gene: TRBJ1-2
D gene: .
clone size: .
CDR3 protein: CASSLNGGQNGYTF
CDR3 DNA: TGTGCCAGCAGTTTAAACGGGGGGCAGAATGGCTACACCTTC

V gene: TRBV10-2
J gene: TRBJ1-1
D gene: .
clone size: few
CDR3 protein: CASREGVNTEAFF
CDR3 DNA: TGCGCCAGCAGAGAAGGGGTGAACACTGAAGCTTTCTTT

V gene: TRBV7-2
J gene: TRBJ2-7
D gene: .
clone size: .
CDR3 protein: CASSLVGELYEQYF
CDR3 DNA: TGTGCCAGCAGCTTAGTTGGGGAGTTGTACGAGCAGTACTTC

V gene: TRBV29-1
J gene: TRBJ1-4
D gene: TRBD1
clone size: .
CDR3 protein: CSGMDRVGEKLFF
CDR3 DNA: TGCAGCGGGATGGACAGGGTCGGAGAAAAACTGTTTTTT

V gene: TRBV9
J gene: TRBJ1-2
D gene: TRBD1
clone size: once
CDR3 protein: CASSVGWDSGYTF
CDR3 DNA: TGTGCCAGCAGCGTTGGGTGGGACAGCGGCTACACCTTC

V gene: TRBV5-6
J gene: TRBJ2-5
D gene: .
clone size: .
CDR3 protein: CASSLQGETQYF
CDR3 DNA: TGTGCCAGCAGCTTGCAGGGGGAGACCCAGTACTTC

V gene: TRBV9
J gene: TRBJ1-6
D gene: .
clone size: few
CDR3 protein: CASSPSDSPLHF
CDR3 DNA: TGTGCCAGCAGCCCCTCGGATTCACCCCTCCACTTT

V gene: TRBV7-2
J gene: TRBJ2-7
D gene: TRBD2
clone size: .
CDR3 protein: CASSSAGTSSYEQYF
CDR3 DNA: TGTGCCAGCAGCTCCGCCGGGACTAGCTCCTACGAGCAGTACTTC

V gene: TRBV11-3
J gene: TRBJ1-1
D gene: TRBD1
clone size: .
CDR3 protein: CASSLTGRTEAFF
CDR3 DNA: TGTGCCAGCAGCTTGACAGGGAGGACTGAAGCTTTCTTT

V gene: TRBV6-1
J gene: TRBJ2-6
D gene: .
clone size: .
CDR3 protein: CATAGSVNVLTF
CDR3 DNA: TGTGCCACCGCCGGGTCGGTCAACGTCCTGACTTTC

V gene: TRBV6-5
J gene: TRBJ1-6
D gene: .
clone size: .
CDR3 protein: CASSSSNSPLHF
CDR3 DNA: .

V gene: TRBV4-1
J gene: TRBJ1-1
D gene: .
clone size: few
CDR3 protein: CASSQFSIEAFF
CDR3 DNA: TGCGCCAGCAGCCAGTTTTCAATTGAAGCTTTCTTT

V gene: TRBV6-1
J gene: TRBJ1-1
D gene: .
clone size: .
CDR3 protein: CASSDGGGRTEAFF
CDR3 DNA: TGTGCCAGCAGTGATGGGGGAGGTAGGACTGAAGCTTTCTTT

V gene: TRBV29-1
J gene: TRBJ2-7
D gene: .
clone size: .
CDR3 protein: CSVEDARGSYEQYF
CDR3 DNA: TGCAGCGTTGAAGACGCCAGGGGATCCTACGAGCAGTACTTC

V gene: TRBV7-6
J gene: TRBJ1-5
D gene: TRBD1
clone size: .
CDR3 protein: CASSLEGTGQPQHF
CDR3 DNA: TGTGCCAGCAGCTTAGAAGGGACAGGGCAGCCCCAGCATTTT

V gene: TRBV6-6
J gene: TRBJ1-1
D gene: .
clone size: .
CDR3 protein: CASTTAGTAFF
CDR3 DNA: TGTGCCAGCACCACGGCGGGGACAGCTTTCTTT

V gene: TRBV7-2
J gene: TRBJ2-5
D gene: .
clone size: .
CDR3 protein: CASSHPAGEQYF
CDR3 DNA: TGTGCCAGCAGCCACCCGGCAGGTGAGCAGTACTTC

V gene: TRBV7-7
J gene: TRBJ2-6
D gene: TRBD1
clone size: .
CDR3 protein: CASSRDSSGANVLTF
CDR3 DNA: TGTGCTAGCAGCCGGGACAGCTCTGGGGCCAACGTCCTGACTTTC

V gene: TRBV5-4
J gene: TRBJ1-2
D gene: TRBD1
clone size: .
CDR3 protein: CASCLGGATKGAGYTF
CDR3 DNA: TGTGCCAGCTGCTTAGGAGGGGCCACCAAGGGGGCCGGCTACACCTTC

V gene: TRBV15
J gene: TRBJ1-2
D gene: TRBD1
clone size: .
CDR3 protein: CATSGYGQGNFQGYTF
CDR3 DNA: TGTGCCACCAGCGGATACGGACAGGGGAATTTTCAAGGCTACACCTTC

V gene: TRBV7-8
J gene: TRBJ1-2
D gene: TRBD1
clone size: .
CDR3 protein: CASSPGTGVNGYTF
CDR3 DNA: TGTGCCAGCAGCCCAGGGACAGGAGTTAATGGCTACACCTTC

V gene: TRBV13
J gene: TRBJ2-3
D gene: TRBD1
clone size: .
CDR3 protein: CASSPATGGDTQYF
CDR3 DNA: TGTGCCAGCAGCCCGGCGACAGGGGGGGATACGCAGTATTTT

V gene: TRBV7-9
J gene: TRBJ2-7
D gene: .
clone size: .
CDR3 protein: CASSWGLANEQYF
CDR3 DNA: TGTGCCAGCAGCTGGGGACTTGCGAACGAGCAGTACTTC